The rows below give T cell receptor beta chains drawn from one sample of a study of identical twins. MiXCR, applied by TCRdb to the 5' RACE reads, yields one record per CDR3 protein. In the table there are around 1.7 million distinct CDR3 sequences, under 35% of which are singletons. The sample consisted of cord blood. Source of these receptors: a newborn girl in good health. The CDR3 runs from the conserved cysteine through the conserved F or W. Each record gives: clone size, D gene, V gene, J gene, CDR3 protein, CDR3 DNA. D genes are given only for firm matches. Clone sizes are given selectively: once, few, many, or a class where the clone is expanded.

size: -; D: TRBD1; V: TRBV28; J: TRBJ2-5; CDR3: CASSPSGTGGNEQYF; DNA: TGTGCCAGCAGCCCCTCCGGGACAGGGGGCAATGAGCAGTACTTC
size: -; D: TRBD2; V: TRBV20-1; J: TRBJ2-7; CDR3: CSASTSYVHEQYF; DNA: TGCAGTGCCTCGACTAGCTACGTCCACGAGCAGTACTTC
size: -; D: -; V: TRBV4-1; J: TRBJ1-4; CDR3: CASSQLSTNEKLFF; DNA: TGCGCCAGCAGCCAACTGAGCACTAATGAAAAACTGTTTTTT
size: -; D: -; V: TRBV11-2; J: TRBJ2-1; CDR3: CASSLDRLAVNVQFF; DNA: TGTGCCAGCAGCTTAGATCGGTTGGCTGTCAATGTGCAGTTCTTC
size: few; D: TRBD1; V: TRBV2; J: TRBJ2-7; CDR3: CASSDRDRGIYEQYF; DNA: TGTGCCAGCAGTGACCGGGACAGGGGGATTTACGAGCAGTACTTC
size: -; D: -; V: TRBV20-1; J: TRBJ1-5; CDR3: CSARDDKGGNQPQHF; DNA: TGCAGTGCTAGAGATGATAAGGGCGGCAATCAGCCCCAGCATTTT
size: few; D: -; V: TRBV20-1; J: TRBJ2-3; CDR3: CSARGRRITTDTQYF; DNA: TGCAGTGCTAGAGGTCGGAGGATCACCACAGATACGCAGTATTTT
size: -; D: TRBD2; V: TRBV10-3; J: TRBJ2-1; CDR3: CAISAASGPYNEQFF; DNA: TGTGCCATCAGTGCGGCTAGCGGGCCCTACAATGAGCAGTTCTTC
size: -; D: TRBD2; V: TRBV20-1; J: TRBJ2-7; CDR3: CSAPRHLAGRGRHEQYF; DNA: TGCAGTGCTCCCCGTCATTTAGCGGGTCGGGGGAGGCACGAGCAGTACTTC
size: few; D: -; V: TRBV10-3; J: TRBJ1-5; CDR3: CAIAGEGNQPQHF; DNA: TGTGCCATCGCAGGGGAAGGCAATCAGCCCCAGCATTTT
size: once; D: TRBD1; V: TRBV20-1; J: TRBJ2-3; CDR3: CSASGTGRADTQYF; DNA: TGCAGTGCTTCCGGGACAGGGAGGGCAGATACGCAGTATTTT
size: -; D: TRBD1; V: TRBV5-1; J: TRBJ1-2; CDR3: CASSPGAGGDYGYTF; DNA: TGCGCCAGCAGCCCTGGAGCAGGGGGCGACTATGGCTACACCTTC
size: -; D: -; V: TRBV12-3/TRBV12-4; J: TRBJ2-3; CDR3: CASSWTLRTDTQYF; DNA: TGTGCCAGCAGTTGGACCCTTCGCACAGATACGCAGTATTTT
size: -; D: TRBD2; V: TRBV20-1; J: TRBJ2-1; CDR3: CSASSSGAYNEQFF; DNA: TGCAGTGCTAGTAGTAGCGGGGCATACAATGAGCAGTTCTTC
size: -; D: TRBD2; V: TRBV14; J: TRBJ2-1; CDR3: CASSQRIVGAGGSYNEQFF; DNA: TGTGCCAGCAGCCAACGGATAGTGGGAGCGGGAGGCTCCTACAATGAGCAGTTCTTC
size: few; D: -; V: TRBV11-2; J: TRBJ1-5; CDR3: CASSLGLTENQPQHF; DNA: TGTGCCAGCAGCTTGGGACTGACGGAGAATCAGCCCCAGCATTTT
size: -; D: TRBD1; V: TRBV20-1; J: TRBJ2-7; CDR3: CSARDVTGALQTYEQYF; DNA: TGCAGTGCTAGAGATGTGACAGGGGCCCTCCAGACCTACGAGCAGTACTTC
size: -; D: -; V: TRBV10-3; J: TRBJ1-5; CDR3: CAISESGDRTNQPQHF; DNA: TGTGCCATCAGTGAGTCGGGAGACAGGACAAATCAGCCCCAGCATTTT
size: -; D: TRBD1; V: TRBV15; J: TRBJ1-2; CDR3: CATSRERTGGINYGYTF; DNA: TGTGCCACCAGCAGAGAACGGACAGGGGGGATTAACTATGGCTACACCTTC
size: -; D: -; V: TRBV27; J: TRBJ1-1; CDR3: CASSLSKGMNTEAFF; DNA: TGTGCCAGCAGTTTATCCAAGGGGATGAACACTGAAGCTTTCTTT
size: -; D: -; V: TRBV10-3; J: TRBJ2-2; CDR3: CAISVRVNTGELFF; DNA: TGTGCCATCAGTGTGCGGGTAAACACCGGGGAGCTGTTTTTT
size: -; D: -; V: TRBV20-1; J: TRBJ2-3; CDR3: CSARGTLTGTDTQYF; DNA: TGCAGTGCTAGGGGGACTTTAACCGGCACAGATACGCAGTATTTT
size: few; D: -; V: TRBV21-1; J: TRBJ2-7; CDR3: CASSKEVPGQGPYEQYF; DNA: TGTGCCAGCAGCAAAGAAGTCCCGGGACAGGGGCCCTACGAGCAGTACTTC
size: -; D: -; V: TRBV4-2; J: TRBJ2-2; CDR3: CASSPPAGTGELFF; DNA: TGTGCCAGCAGCCCCCCAGCGGGCACCGGGGAGCTGTTTTTT
size: few; D: TRBD2; V: TRBV5-4; J: TRBJ2-3; CDR3: CASSLWGGSGTDTQYF; DNA: TGTGCCAGCAGCTTGTGGGGGGGGTCGGGCACAGATACGCAGTATTTT
size: few; D: -; V: TRBV12-3/TRBV12-4; J: TRBJ1-5; CDR3: CASSLAGLGARRRISQHF; DNA: TGTGCCAGCAGTTTAGCAGGTTTGGGGGCACGGCGAAGAATATCCCAGCATTTT
size: -; D: -; V: TRBV4-1; J: TRBJ2-1; CDR3: CASSQRGTTASNEQFF; DNA: TGCGCCAGCAGCCAAAGGGGGACTACGGCTAGCAATGAGCAGTTCTTC
size: few; D: TRBD2; V: TRBV12-3/TRBV12-4; J: TRBJ2-3; CDR3: CASTKREGDTQYF; DNA: TGTGCCAGCACTAAGCGGGAGGGAGATACGCAGTATTTT
size: -; D: TRBD1; V: TRBV6-6; J: TRBJ2-4; CDR3: CASSIDRDIQYF; DNA: TGTGCCAGCAGTATAGACAGGGACATTCAGTACTTC
size: -; D: -; V: TRBV20-1; J: TRBJ2-1; CDR3: CSALRGPHNEQFF; DNA: TGCAGTGCTCTGCGGGGGCCCCACAATGAGCAGTTCTTC
size: -; D: -; V: TRBV7-9; J: TRBJ1-2; CDR3: CASNPDPNDGYTF; DNA: TGTGCCAGCAACCCGGACCCCAACGATGGCTACACCTTC
size: -; D: -; V: TRBV12-3/TRBV12-4; J: TRBJ2-3; CDR3: CASSSEGSTDTQYF; DNA: TGTGCCAGCAGCTCAGAGGGGAGCACAGATACGCAGTATTTT
size: -; D: -; V: TRBV9; J: TRBJ2-3; CDR3: CASSPPGYTQYF; DNA: TGTGCCAGCAGCCCCCCAGGATATACGCAGTATTTT
size: -; D: TRBD1; V: TRBV7-2; J: TRBJ1-4; CDR3: CASSLSTGTGNEKLFF; DNA: TGTGCCAGCAGCTTATCGACCGGGACAGGGAACGAAAAACTGTTTTTT
size: -; D: -; V: TRBV6-5; J: TRBJ2-7; CDR3: CASSSVLPYNEQYF; DNA: TGTGCCAGCAGTTCGGTCCTACCCTACAATGAGCAGTACTTC
size: few; D: -; V: TRBV7-2; J: TRBJ2-5; CDR3: CASIGQTQYF; DNA: TGTGCCAGCATTGGGCAGACCCAGTACTTC
size: -; D: -; V: TRBV20-1; J: TRBJ1-5; CDR3: CSASLQSDQPQHF; DNA: TGCAGTGCTAGCCTTCAATCGGATCAGCCCCAGCATTTT
size: -; D: TRBD1; V: TRBV6-2/TRBV6-3; J: TRBJ2-7; CDR3: CASSWYRGYEQYF; DNA: TGTGCCAGCAGTTGGTACAGGGGCTACGAGCAGTACTTC
size: -; D: TRBD1; V: TRBV6-1; J: TRBJ2-2; CDR3: CASTGQGRTTTGELFF; DNA: TGTGCCAGCACCGGACAGGGGAGAACAACCACCGGGGAGCTGTTTTTT
size: -; D: TRBD1; V: TRBV20-1; J: TRBJ1-2; CDR3: CSARGSQGAYGYTF; DNA: TGCAGTGCTAGAGGATCCCAGGGGGCATATGGCTACACCTTC
size: -; D: TRBD2; V: TRBV6-2/TRBV6-3; J: TRBJ2-2; CDR3: CASSYSGGLAVGTGELFF; DNA: TGTGCCAGCAGTTACTCGGGGGGACTAGCGGTGGGCACCGGGGAGCTGTTTTTT
size: -; D: TRBD2; V: TRBV25-1; J: TRBJ2-5; CDR3: CASGGLAAIFIKETQYF; DNA: TGTGCCAGCGGTGGACTAGCGGCAATATTTATTAAAGAGACCCAGTACTTC
size: -; D: -; V: TRBV3-1; J: TRBJ2-2; CDR3: CASSQPLARTGELFF; DNA: TGTGCCAGCAGCCAACCTCTAGCAAGGACCGGGGAGCTGTTTTTT
size: -; D: -; V: TRBV6-1; J: TRBJ1-2; CDR3: CASRPGTSNYGHTF; DNA: TGTGCCAGCAGGCCAGGGACATCTAACTATGGCCACACCTTC
size: few; D: -; V: TRBV20-1; J: TRBJ2-5; CDR3: CSADSRETQYF; DNA: TGCAGTGCCGATTCACGAGAGACCCAGTACTTC
size: -; D: TRBD2; V: TRBV12-3/TRBV12-4; J: TRBJ2-3; CDR3: CASSSAGTRLTDTQYF; DNA: TGTGCCAGCAGTTCAGCCGGGACTAGACTTACAGATACGCAGTATTTT
size: few; D: TRBD2; V: TRBV7-9; J: TRBJ2-1; CDR3: CASRHGLADYNEQFF; DNA: TGTGCCAGCAGACACGGACTAGCGGACTACAATGAGCAGTTCTTC
size: -; D: -; V: TRBV7-6; J: TRBJ2-1; CDR3: CASSFRGGRYNEQFF; DNA: TGTGCCAGCAGCTTCCGGGGAGGACGTTACAATGAGCAGTTCTTC
size: -; D: -; V: TRBV12-3/TRBV12-4; J: TRBJ2-1; CDR3: CASSVGQHQETQFF; DNA: TGTGCCAGCAGTGTGGGCCAACACCAAGAGACCCAGTTCTTC
size: -; D: TRBD2; V: TRBV11-2; J: TRBJ2-3; CDR3: CASTFRGGGLGTDTQYF; DNA: TGTGCCAGCACCTTTAGGGGCGGGGGGCTAGGCACAGATACGCAGTATTTT
size: few; D: -; V: TRBV24-1; J: TRBJ2-5; CDR3: CATSDLIQGWETQYF; DNA: TGTGCCACCAGTGACCTCATTCAGGGTTGGGAGACCCAGTACTTC
size: -; D: TRBD1; V: TRBV24-1; J: TRBJ2-7; CDR3: CATSALGRGRDNEQYF; DNA: TGTGCCACCAGTGCCTTGGGCAGGGGGCGAGACAATGAGCAGTACTTC
size: -; D: TRBD1; V: TRBV6-5; J: TRBJ1-5; CDR3: CASSYSAGGRYSNQPQHF; DNA: TGTGCCAGCAGTTACTCGGCAGGGGGCCGGTATAGCAATCAGCCCCAGCATTTT
size: few; D: -; V: TRBV25-1; J: TRBJ2-5; CDR3: CASRDKIQETQYF; DNA: TGTGCCAGCAGGGACAAGATCCAAGAGACCCAGTACTTC
size: few; D: TRBD1; V: TRBV5-1; J: TRBJ2-7; CDR3: CASSASYRTGPTYEQYF; DNA: TGCGCCAGCAGCGCCTCGTACCGGACAGGGCCGACCTACGAGCAGTACTTC
size: -; D: -; V: TRBV6-6; J: TRBJ1-3; CDR3: CASSSREGSGNTIYF; DNA: TGTGCCAGCAGTAGTCGGGAAGGCTCTGGAAACACCATATATTTT